This T cell receptor (beta chain) appears in the sequencing data of a study of blood T cell repertoires in COVID-19. Study background: Acute-phase and convalescent COVID-19 samples originated in the United States, Italy and Spain.

J was trimmed by 4 bases and V by 5 bases; bases with no gene match: 7. The CDR3 spans 15 residues. Germline assignment: CDR1 LNHDA and CDR2 SQIVND (reference sequence). This table comes from immunoSEQ multiplex PCR, and its TCRdb copy is limited to in-frame clones, with some not included. The sample has 70,000 to 90,000 clones, 78% seen once. Input material: peripheral blood. This TCR derives from a human donor in a cohort sampled during active COVID-19. The V call is TRBV19, the J call TRBJ1-2; 10 nucleotides agree with TRBD1. The CDR3 is CASSGDRGNAYGYTF. CDR3 DNA: TGTGCCAGTAGTGGGGACAGGGGAAACGCCTATGGCTACACCTTC.